This T cell receptor beta chain was profiled in a study of T cell responses to AZD1222 COVID-19 vaccine. General study points: Unmutated variant regions are reportedly the target of nearly half of TCRs that are spike-specific. Vaccine-associated CD4 TCRs spanned spike, dominant at 160-218 and 743-854. Donors skewed white British and female; clonal diversity was possibly underestimated.

TCRdb's table, derived via immunoSEQ multiplex PCR, lists solely in-frame clones and lacks some. The sample yields 150,000 or so clones, about 94% seen once. With respect to this clone: The antigen remains unidentified.

The length of the CDR3 is 16 residues. Germline V CDR1 and CDR2: LNHDA, SQIVND (reference sequence). Trimming took 5 bases from V and 6 from J, leaving 22 bases between them. The clonotype comes from an adult in good health. The sample was peripheral blood, taken on day 0 of AZD1222 vaccination. The gene calls are TRBV19 and TRBJ1-2; D perhaps matches TRBD1 (5 bases). This CDR3 is CASSPTSGRPRDGYTF. The CDR3 DNA is TGTGCCAGTAGTCCGACATCGGGACGCCCCAGGGATGGCTACACCTTC.